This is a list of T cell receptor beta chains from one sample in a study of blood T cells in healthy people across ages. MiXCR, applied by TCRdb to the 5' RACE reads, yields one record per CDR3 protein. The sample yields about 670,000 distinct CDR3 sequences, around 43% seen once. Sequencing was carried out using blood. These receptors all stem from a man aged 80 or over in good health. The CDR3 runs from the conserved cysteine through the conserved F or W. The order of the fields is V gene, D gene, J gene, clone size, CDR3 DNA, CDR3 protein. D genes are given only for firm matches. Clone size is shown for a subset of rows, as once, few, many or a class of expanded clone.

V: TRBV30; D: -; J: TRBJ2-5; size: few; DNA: TGTGCCTGGAGCTTCCCGGGTGGGGAGACCCAGTACTTC; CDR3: CAWSFPGGETQYF
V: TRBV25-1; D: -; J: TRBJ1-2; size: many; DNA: TGTGCCAGCAGTGAATCTAGCGGCTACACCTTC; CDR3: CASSESSGYTF
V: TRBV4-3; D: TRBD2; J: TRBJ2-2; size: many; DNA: TGCGCCAGTAGACTAGCGGGAGGCGGGGAGCTGTTTTTT; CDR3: CASRLAGGGELFF
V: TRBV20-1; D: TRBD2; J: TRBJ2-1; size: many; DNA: TGCAGTGCTAGAGACTCGGGAGGACCCTACAATGAGCAGTTCTTC; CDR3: CSARDSGGPYNEQFF
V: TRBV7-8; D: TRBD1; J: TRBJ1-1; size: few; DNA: TGTGCCAGCAGCTTAGCCCAGGGGGGGAGTGAAGCTTTCTTT; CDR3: CASSLAQGGSEAFF
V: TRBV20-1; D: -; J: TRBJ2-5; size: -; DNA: TGCAGTGCCCCCCCGAACGGGAAGGAGACCCAGTACTTC; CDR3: CSAPPNGKETQYF
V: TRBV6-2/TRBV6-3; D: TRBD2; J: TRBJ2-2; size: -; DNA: TGTGCCAGCAGTTACAGCGGGGGGCCCACCGGGGAGCTGTTTTTT; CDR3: CASSYSGGPTGELFF
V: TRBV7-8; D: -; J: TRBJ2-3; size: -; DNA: TGTGCCAGCAGCTTAGCATCTACTAGAAGAGATACGCAGTATTTT; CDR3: CASSLASTRRDTQYF
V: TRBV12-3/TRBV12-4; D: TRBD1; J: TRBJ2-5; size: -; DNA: TGTGCCAGCAACTCCGGACAGGGCGACTTTGAGACCCAGTACTTC; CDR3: CASNSGQGDFETQYF
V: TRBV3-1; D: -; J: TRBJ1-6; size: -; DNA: TGTGCCAGCAGCCAAGAAGGGATTTCGAATAATTCACCCCTCCACTTT; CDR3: CASSQEGISNNSPLHF
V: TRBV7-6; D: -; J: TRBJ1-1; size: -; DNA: TGTGCCAGCAGCCTAGAGGGAATGGACCTTAGGTCTGAAGCTTTCTTT; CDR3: CASSLEGMDLRSEAFF
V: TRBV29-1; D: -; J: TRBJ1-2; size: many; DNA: TGCAGCGGGGGGGAGAGCCGGCAGGGGCCGACATATGGCTACACCTTC; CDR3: CSGGESRQGPTYGYTF
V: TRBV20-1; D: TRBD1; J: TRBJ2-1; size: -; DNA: TGCAGTGCTAGCCCCGCACAGGGGGCGAATGAGCAGTTCTTC; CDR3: CSASPAQGANEQFF
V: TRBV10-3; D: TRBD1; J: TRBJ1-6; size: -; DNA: TGTGCCATCGGGGACAGGGGTGGTGATTCACCCCTCCACTTT; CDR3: CAIGDRGGDSPLHF
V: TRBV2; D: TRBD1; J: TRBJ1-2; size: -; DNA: TGTGCCAGCAGTGGGCCGGGACAGGGGGCCCGGACGGATAACTATGGCTACACCTTC; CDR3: CASSGPGQGARTDNYGYTF
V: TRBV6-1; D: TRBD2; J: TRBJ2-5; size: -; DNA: TGTGCCAGCGGGAAGCGGGGAGATCAAGAGACCCAGTACTTC; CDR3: CASGKRGDQETQYF
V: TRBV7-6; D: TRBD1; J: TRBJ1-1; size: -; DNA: TGTGCCAGCAGCGCGGACAGGGACACTGAAGCTTTCTTT; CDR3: CASSADRDTEAFF
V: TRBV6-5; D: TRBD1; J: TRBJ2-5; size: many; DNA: TGTGCCAGCAGTTACTCGACCACAGGGGGCCAAGAGACCCAGTACTTC; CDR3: CASSYSTTGGQETQYF
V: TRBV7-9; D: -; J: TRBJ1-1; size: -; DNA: TGTGCCAGCAGCTTAGGGGGGACACTGAACACTGAAGCTTTCTTT; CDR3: CASSLGGTLNTEAFF
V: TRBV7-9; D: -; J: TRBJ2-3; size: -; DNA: TGTGCCAGCCTCGGAGCGGGTATCAAAGATACGCAGTATTTT; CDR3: CASLGAGIKDTQYF
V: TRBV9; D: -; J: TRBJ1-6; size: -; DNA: TGTGCCAGCAGCCCGGACAGTTGGAGTAATTCACCCCTCCACTTT; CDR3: CASSPDSWSNSPLHF
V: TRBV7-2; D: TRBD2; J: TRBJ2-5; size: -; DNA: TGTGCCAGCAGCCCAGCGGGGGGGCCCAATGAGCAGTACTTC; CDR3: CASSPAGGPNEQYF
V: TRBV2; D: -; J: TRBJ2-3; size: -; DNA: TGTGCCAAAGGGGGGCGGGCAGATACGCAGTATTTT; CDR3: CAKGGRADTQYF
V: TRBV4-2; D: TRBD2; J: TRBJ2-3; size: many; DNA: TGTGCCAGCAGCCAAGAATATAGCGGGAGCACAGATACGCAGTATTTT; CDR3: CASSQEYSGSTDTQYF
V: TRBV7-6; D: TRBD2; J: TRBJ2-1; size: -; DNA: TGTGCCAGCAGCTTAGGCCTGGGCTGGCGGGAGCGCTACAATGAGCAGTTCTTC; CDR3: CASSLGLGWRERYNEQFF
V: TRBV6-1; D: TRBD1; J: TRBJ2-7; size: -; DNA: TGTGCCAGCAGTGAAGCGGGACAGGGGGCTGGACTGCGTTACTACGAGCAGTACTTC; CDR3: CASSEAGQGAGLRYYEQYF
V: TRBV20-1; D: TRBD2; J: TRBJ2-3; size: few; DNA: TGCAGTGCTACCGGACTAGCGGGGACCACAGATACGCAGTATTTT; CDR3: CSATGLAGTTDTQYF
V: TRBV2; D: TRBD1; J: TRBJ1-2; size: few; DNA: TGTGCCAGCAGTGAAGTCTCAGGGGGTAATGGCTACACCTTC; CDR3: CASSEVSGGNGYTF
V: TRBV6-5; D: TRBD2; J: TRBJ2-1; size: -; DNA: TGTGCCAGCAGTTACTCGAACCTAGGGAGGGTTGAGCAGTTCTTC; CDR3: CASSYSNLGRVEQFF
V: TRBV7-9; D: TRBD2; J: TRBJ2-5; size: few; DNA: TGTGCCAGCAGCCCTCGCGGTAGCGGGCTCCAAGAGACCCAGTACTTC; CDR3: CASSPRGSGLQETQYF
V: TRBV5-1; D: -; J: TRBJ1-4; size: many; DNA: TGCGCCAGCAGCTTGGCCAGGGGTGAAAAACTGTTTTTT; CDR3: CASSLARGEKLFF
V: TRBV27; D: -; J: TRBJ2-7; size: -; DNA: TGTGCCAGCAGCCAAAGACACGCGCACTACGAGCAGTACTTC; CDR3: CASSQRHAHYEQYF
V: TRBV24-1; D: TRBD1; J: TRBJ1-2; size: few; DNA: TGTGCCACCAGTGATGTGACAGGGGGCTTCTATGGCTACACCTTC; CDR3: CATSDVTGGFYGYTF
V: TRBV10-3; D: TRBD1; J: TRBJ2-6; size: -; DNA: TGTGCCATCAGTGGGCGACCGGGACAGGGGGACTCTGGGGCCAACGTCCTGACTTTC; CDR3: CAISGRPGQGDSGANVLTF
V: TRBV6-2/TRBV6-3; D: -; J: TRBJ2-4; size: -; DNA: TGTGCCAGCAGTTACTCAGGCAGAAAAAACATTCAGTACTTC; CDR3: CASSYSGRKNIQYF
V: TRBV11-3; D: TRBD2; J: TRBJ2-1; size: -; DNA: TGTGCCAGCTCCCTTAGATCCCCGACTAGCGGGAGGGCCGCCAATGAGCAGTTCTTC; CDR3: CASSLRSPTSGRAANEQFF
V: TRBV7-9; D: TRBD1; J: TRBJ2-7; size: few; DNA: TGTGCCAGCAGCTCGGTATACGGGCCCAAGGGACAGGGGCCCTACGAGCAGTACTTC; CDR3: CASSSVYGPKGQGPYEQYF
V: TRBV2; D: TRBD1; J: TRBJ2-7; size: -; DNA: TGTGCCGGCAGTGGCGACAGGGGGCGTTACGAGCAGTACTTC; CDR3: CAGSGDRGRYEQYF
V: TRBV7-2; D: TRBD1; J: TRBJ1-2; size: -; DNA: TGTGCCAGCAGCTTAGATCAGGGGGCTGGCTACACCTTC; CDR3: CASSLDQGAGYTF
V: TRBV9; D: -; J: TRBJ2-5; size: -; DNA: TGTGCCAGCAGCGTAGATTGGGGGAGAGAGACCCAGTACTTC; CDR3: CASSVDWGRETQYF
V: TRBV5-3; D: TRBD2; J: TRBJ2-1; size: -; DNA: TGTGCCAGAAGCTTGGAGGCGGGAGGGCCACGGTTCAATGAGCAGTTCTTC; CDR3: CARSLEAGGPRFNEQFF
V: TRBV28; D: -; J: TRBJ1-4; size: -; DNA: TGTGCCAGCAGTGCCAGAGGGCACAAGACAATCAATGAAAAACTGTTTTTT; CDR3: CASSARGHKTINEKLFF
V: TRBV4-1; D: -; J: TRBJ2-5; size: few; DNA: TGCGCCAGCAGCCAAGATAGTATTGAGACCCAGTACTTC; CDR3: CASSQDSIETQYF
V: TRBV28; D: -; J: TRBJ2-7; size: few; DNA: TGTGCCAGCACCCCAGGGGGGCCCTACGAGCAGTACTTC; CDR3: CASTPGGPYEQYF
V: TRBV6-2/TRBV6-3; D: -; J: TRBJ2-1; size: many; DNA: TGTGCCAGCAGTTACGTAGGGGGGAATGAGCAGTTCTTC; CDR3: CASSYVGGNEQFF
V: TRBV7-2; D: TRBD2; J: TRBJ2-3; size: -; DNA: TGTGCCAGCAGCGCCTACCTAGCGGGGGGGTATACGCAGTATTTT; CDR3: CASSAYLAGGYTQYF